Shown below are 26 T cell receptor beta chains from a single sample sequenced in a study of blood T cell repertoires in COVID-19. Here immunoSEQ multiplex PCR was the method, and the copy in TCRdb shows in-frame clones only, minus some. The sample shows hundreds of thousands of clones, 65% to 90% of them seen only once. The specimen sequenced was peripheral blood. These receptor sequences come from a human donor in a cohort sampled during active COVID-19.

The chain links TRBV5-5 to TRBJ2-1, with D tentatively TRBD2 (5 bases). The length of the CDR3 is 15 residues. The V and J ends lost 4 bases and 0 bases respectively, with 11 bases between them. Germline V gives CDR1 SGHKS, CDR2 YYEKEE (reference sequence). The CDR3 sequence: CASSPDLSSYNEQFF. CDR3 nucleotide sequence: TGTGCCAGCAGCCCGGACTTAAGCTCCTACAATGAGCAGTTCTTC.

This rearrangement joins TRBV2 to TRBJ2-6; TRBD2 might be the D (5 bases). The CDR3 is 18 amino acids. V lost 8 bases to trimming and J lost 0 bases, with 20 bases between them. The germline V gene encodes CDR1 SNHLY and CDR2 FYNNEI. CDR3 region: CASLRTGKTFSGANVLTF. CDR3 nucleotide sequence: TGTGCCAGCTTGCGAACGGGGAAAACATTCTCTGGGGCCAACGTCCTGACTTTC.

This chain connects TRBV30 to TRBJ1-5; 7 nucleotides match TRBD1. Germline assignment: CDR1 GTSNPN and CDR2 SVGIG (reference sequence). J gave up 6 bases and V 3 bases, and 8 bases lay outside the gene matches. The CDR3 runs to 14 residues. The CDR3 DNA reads TGTGCCTGGAGAGGGAGACAGGGAACTCAGCCCCAGCATTTT. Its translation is CAWRGRQGTQPQHF. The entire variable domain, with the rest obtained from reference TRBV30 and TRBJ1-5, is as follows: SQTIHQWPATLVQPVGSPLSLECTVEGTSNPNLYWYRQAAGRGLQLLFYSVGIGQISSEVPQNLSASRPQDRQFILSSKKLLLSDSGFYLCAWRGRQGTQPQHFGDGTRLSIL.

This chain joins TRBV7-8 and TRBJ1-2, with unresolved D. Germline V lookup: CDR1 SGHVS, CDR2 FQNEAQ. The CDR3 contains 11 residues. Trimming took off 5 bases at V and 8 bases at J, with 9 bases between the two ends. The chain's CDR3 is CASSLLEGYTF. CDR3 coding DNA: TGTGCCAGCAGCCTACTAGAGGGCTACACCTTC.

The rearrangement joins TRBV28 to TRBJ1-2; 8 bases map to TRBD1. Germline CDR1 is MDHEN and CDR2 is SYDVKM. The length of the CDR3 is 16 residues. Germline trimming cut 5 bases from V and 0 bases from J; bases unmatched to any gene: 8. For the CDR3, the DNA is TGTGCCAGCAGTCCGGGGACAGGAGTCACTAACTATGGCTACACCTTC. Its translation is CASSPGTGVTNYGYTF.

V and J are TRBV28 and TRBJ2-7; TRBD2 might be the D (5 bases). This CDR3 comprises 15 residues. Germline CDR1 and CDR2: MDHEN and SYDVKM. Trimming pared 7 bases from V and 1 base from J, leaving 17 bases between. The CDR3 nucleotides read TGTGCCAGCATGGGGAGCGCCACTATGTCCTACGAGCAGTACTTC. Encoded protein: CASMGSATMSYEQYF.

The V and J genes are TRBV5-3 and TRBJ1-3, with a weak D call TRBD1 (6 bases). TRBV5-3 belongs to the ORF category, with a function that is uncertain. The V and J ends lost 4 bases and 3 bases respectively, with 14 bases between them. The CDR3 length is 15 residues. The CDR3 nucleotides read TGTGCCAGAAGCCCAGGACAGCCCCTTGGAAACACCATATATTTT. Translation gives CARSPGQPLGNTIYF.

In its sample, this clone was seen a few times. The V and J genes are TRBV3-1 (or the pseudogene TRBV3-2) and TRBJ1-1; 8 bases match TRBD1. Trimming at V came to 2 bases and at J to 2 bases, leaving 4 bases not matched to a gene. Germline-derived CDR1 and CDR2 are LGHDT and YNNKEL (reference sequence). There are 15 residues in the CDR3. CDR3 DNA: TGTGCCAGCAGCCAAAGGGGACAGGAAAACACTGAAGCTTTCTTT. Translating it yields CASSQRGQENTEAFF.

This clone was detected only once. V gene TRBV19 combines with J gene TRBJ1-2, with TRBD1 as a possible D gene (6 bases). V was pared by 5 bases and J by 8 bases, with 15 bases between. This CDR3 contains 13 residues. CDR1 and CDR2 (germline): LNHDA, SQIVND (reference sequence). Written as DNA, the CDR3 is TGTGCCAGTAGTGCTCAGGGGTTTAGAGGCTACACCTTC. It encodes CASSAQGFRGYTF.

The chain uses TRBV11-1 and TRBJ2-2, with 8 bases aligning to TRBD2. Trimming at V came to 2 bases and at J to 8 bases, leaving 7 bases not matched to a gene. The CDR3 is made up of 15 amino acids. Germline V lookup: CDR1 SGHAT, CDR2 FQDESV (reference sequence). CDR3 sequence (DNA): TGTGCCAGCAGCTTAAAGGGACTAGGATCAGGGGAGCTGTTTTTT. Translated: CASSLKGLGSGELFF.

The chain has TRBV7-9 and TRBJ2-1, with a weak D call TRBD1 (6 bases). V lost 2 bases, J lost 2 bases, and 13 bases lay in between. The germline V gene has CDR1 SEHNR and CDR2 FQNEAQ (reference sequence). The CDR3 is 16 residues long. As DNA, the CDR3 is TGTGCCAGCAGCTTATATCCGACAGGCACCTACAATGAGCAGTTCTTC. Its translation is CASSLYPTGTYNEQFF.

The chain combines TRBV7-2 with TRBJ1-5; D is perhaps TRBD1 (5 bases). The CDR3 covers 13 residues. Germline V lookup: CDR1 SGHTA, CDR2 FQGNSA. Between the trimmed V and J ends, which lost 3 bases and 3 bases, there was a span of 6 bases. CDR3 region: CASSLTDNQPQHF. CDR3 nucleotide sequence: TGTGCCAGCAGCTTGACAGACAATCAGCCCCAGCATTTT.

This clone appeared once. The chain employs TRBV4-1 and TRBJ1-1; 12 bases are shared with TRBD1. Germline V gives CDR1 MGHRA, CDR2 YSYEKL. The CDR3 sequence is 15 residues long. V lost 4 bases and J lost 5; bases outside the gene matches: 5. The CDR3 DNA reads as TGCGCCAGCAGCCGGGGACAGGGGGCTGAGACTGAAGCTTTCTTT. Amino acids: CASSRGQGAETEAFF.

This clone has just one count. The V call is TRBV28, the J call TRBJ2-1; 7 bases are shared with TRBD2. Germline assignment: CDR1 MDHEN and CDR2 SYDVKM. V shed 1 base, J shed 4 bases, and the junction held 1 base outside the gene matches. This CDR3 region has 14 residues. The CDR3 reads CASSLYGGYNEQFF. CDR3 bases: TGTGCCAGCAGTTTATACGGGGGGTACAATGAGCAGTTCTTC.

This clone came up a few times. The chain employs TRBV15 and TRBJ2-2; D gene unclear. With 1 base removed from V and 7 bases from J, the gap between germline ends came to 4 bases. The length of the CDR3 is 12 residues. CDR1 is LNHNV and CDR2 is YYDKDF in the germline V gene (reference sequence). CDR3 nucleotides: TGTGCCACCAGCAGAGCGGTCGGGGAGCTGTTTTTT. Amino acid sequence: CATSRAVGELFF. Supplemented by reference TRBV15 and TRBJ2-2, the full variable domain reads DAMVIQNPRYQVTQFGKPVTLSCSQTLNHNVMYWYQQKSSQAPKLLFHYYDKDFNNEADTPDNFQSRRPNTSFCFLDIRSPGLGDTAMYLCATSRAVGELFFGEGSRLTVL.

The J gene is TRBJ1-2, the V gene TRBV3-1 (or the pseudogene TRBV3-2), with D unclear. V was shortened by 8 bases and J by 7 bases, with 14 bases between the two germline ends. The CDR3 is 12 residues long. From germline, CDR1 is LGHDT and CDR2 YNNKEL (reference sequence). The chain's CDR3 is CASSAGDVGYTF. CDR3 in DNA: TGTGCCAGCTCTGCGGGAGATGTTGGCTACACCTTC.

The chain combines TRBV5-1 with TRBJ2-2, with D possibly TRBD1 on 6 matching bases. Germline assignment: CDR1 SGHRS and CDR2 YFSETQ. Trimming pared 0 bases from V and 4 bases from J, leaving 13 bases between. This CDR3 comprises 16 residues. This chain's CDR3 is CASSLGGTRSTGELFF. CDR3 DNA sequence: TGCGCCAGCAGCTTGGGAGGGACACGAAGCACCGGGGAGCTGTTTTTT.

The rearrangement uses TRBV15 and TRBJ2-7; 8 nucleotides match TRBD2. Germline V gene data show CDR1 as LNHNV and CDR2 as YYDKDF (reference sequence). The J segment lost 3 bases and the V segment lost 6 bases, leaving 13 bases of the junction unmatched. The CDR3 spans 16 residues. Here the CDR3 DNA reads TGTGCCACCAGTAAAGGGTCCGGGGGGGCCAACTACGAGCAGTACTTC. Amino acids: CATSKGSGGANYEQYF.

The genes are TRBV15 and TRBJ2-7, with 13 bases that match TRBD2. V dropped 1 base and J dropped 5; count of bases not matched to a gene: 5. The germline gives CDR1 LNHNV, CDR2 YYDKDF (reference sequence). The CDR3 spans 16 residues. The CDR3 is CATSRGGTSGKNEQYF. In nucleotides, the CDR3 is TGTGCCACCAGCAGAGGGGGGACTAGCGGGAAAAACGAGCAGTACTTC.

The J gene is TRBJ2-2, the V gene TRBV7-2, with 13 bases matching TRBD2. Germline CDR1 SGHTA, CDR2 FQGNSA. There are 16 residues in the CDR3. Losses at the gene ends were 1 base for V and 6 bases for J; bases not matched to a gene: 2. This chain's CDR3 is CASSLVGLAGAGELFF. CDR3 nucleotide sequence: TGTGCCAGCAGCTTAGTAGGACTAGCGGGAGCCGGGGAGCTGTTTTTT.

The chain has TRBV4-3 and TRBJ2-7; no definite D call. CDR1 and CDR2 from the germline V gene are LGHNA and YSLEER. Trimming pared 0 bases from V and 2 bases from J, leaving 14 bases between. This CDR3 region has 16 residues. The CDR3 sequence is CASSQDSSGKAYEQYF. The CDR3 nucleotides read TGCGCCAGCAGCCAAGATTCGTCAGGAAAGGCCTACGAGCAGTACTTC.

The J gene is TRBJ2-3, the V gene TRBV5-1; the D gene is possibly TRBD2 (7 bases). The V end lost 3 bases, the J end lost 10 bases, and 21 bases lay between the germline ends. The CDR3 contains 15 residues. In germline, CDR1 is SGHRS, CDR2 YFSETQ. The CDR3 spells CASSSQGGEPGAQYF. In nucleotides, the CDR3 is TGCGCCAGCAGCTCACAGGGAGGGGAACCTGGGGCGCAGTATTTT.

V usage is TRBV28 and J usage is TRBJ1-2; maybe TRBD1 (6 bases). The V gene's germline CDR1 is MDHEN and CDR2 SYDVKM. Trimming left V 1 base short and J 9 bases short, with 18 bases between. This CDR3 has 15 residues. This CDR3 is CASSLLSLGQSRYTF. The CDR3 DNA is TGTGCCAGCAGTTTATTGTCCCTCGGACAGAGTCGCTACACCTTC.

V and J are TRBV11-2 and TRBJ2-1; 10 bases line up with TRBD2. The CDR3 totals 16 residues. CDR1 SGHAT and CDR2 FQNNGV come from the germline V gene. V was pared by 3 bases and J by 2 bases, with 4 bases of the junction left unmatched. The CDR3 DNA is TGTGCCAGCAGCTTCCCTAGCGGGGGACCCTACAATGAGCAGTTCTTC. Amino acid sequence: CASSFPSGGPYNEQFF.

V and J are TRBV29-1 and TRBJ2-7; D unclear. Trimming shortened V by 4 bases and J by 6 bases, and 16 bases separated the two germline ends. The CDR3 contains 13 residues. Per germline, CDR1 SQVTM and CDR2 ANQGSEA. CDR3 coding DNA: TGCAGCGTTGGGTCTCGGGTAGGATCCGAGCAGTACTTC. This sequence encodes CSVGSRVGSEQYF.

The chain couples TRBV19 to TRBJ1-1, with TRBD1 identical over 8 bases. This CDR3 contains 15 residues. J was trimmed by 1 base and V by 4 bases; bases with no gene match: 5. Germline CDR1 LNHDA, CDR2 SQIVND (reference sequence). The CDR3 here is CASSKGDRRNTEAFF. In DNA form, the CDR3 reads TGTGCCAGTAGTAAGGGGGACAGGCGGAACACTGAAGCTTTCTTT.